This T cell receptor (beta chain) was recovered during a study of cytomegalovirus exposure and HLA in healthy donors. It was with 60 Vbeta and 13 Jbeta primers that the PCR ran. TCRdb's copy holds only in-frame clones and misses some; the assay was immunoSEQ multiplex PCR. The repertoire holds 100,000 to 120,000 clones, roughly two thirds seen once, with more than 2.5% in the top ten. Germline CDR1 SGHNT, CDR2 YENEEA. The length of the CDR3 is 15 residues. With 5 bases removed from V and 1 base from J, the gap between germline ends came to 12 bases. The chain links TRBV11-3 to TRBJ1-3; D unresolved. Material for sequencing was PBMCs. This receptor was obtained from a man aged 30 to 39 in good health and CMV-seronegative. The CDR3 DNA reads TGTGCCAGCAGCCTAGGATGGGAGTCTGGAAACACCATATATTTT. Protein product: CASSLGWESGNTIYF.